A single TCR beta chain is shown here with its context. Its antigen is currently unknown. This record comes from a study of cytomegalovirus exposure and HLA in healthy donors. Overall study findings and caveats: For most TCR sequences rarity was the rule, although some public TCRs occurred in many donors. A classifier reportedly called cytomegalovirus status with high sensitivity and specificity.

V trimming: 2 bases; J trimming: 4 bases; junction bases outside the gene matches: 4. The CDR3 has 15 amino acids. Germline-derived CDR1 and CDR2 are MNHEY and SMNVEV (reference sequence). The assay was immunoSEQ multiplex PCR, and TCRdb's table has in-frame clones only and misses some. Among roughly 250,000 clones, around 87% were seen once, and the ten largest hold 0.95% to 1.5%. The sample was PBMCs. This sequence was found in a woman in her twenties or thirties in good health and CMV-seropositive. The V call is TRBV27, the J call TRBJ1-4, with 7 positions matching TRBD1. The CDR3 is CASSLGTAHNEKLFF. The CDR3 DNA reads as TGTGCCAGCAGTTTAGGGACAGCCCATAATGAAAAACTGTTTTTT.